This TCR beta chain was profiled in a study of technical replicates of blood from a few donors. TCRdb keeps only in-frame clones here, not all; method: immunoSEQ multiplex PCR. The data hold under 95,000 clones, with approximately 90% observed a single time. The CDR3 extends over 14 amino acids. Trimming left V 5 bases short and J 4 bases short, with 14 bases between. The germline V gene encodes CDR1 LGHNA and CDR2 YNFKEQ. The sample taken for sequencing was T cells isolated from PBMCs. The chain is built from TRBV4-2 and TRBJ2-5; D might be TRBD1 (6 bases). This TCR came from a human donor in good health. The CDR3 DNA reads TGTGCCAGCAGCTTGAGTCAGGGGACAGAGACCCAGTACTTC. Its protein product is CASSLSQGTETQYF.